This entry lists 15 T cell receptor beta chains sequenced from one sample in a study of response to subunit inactivated influenza vaccine (dated by TCRdb to the late 2010s). The protocol used for the library was RT-PCR. For sequencing, an Illumina HiSeq 2500 was employed. TCRdb took the public reads, trimmed them with fastp at Q25, ran MiXCR for clone calling and kept in-frame beta chains. Rows are combined by CDR3 protein, so each entry shows the most common genes and DNA. In all, the sample holds about 700,000 distinct CDR3 sequences, and about 14% of those were seen once. The ten largest clones capture about 7.6% of the sample. The input for sequencing was PBMCs from blood, taken approximately 15 days before vaccination. The receptors were sampled from a man aged 50-59 years who received an inactivated influenza vaccine. Donor details come from another sample of the same person, matched by shared clones.

This clonotype showed up just a few times. V and J are TRBV9 and TRBJ2-2, with D maybe TRBD2 (7 bases). V was cut by 7 bases and J by 1 base, with 11 bases left in between. The CDR3 has 14 amino acids. Per germline, CDR1 SGDLS and CDR2 YYNGEE. This CDR3 is CASARGGNTGELFF. CDR3 nucleotide sequence: TGTGCCAGCGCAAGGGGGGGGAACACCGGGGAGCTGTTTTTT.

V is TRBV18 and J is TRBJ2-1; 10 bases align to TRBD1. Germline lookup yields CDR1 KGHSH and CDR2 LQKENI. This CDR3 is built from 16 residues. V shed 6 bases and J 8 bases; nucleotides not matched to a gene: 13. Here the CDR3 DNA reads TGTGCCAGCTCCACAAGGGACAGGGGCCCTTATGATGAGCAGTTCTTC. Translated: CASSTRDRGPYDEQFF.

Only a few counts were recorded for this clonotype. The rearrangement links TRBV11-3 to TRBJ2-2; D is perhaps TRBD2 (6 bases). CDR3 length: 15 amino acids. Per germline, CDR1 SGHNT and CDR2 YENEEA. V lost 4 bases and J 4 bases, leaving 13 bases between the germline ends. The CDR3 coding sequence is TGTGCCAGCAGCTCCTCACCTAGCGCCACCGGGGAGCTGTTTTTT. Protein product: CASSSSPSATGELFF.

The rearrangement joins TRBV29-1 to TRBJ2-1, with D possibly matching TRBD2 (6 bases). With 5 bases removed from V and 6 bases from J, the gap between germline ends came to 14 bases. The germline V gene has CDR1 SQVTM and CDR2 ANQGSEA. CDR3 length: 13 residues. CDR3 nucleotide sequence: TGCAGCGTTAACGGGAGTCCCCTCAATGAGCAGTTCTTC. Its protein product is CSVNGSPLNEQFF.

This clonotype was recorded a few times. V is TRBV5-5 and J is TRBJ2-1, with 11 positions matching TRBD2. The germline gives CDR1 SGHKS, CDR2 YYEKEE (reference sequence). The CDR3 consists of 18 residues. V dropped 0 bases and J dropped 7; count of bases not matched to a gene: 12. The CDR3 DNA is TGTGCCAGCAGCTTGGATTTTAGCGGGGGGGCTTCGCGGAATGAGCAGTTCTTC. Protein product: CASSLDFSGGASRNEQFF.

This clonotype occurred a few times. The chain employs TRBV6-5 and TRBJ2-1; D is possibly TRBD2 (5 bases). Trimming stripped 1 base from V and 4 bases from J, with 11 bases between. This CDR3 spans 15 amino acids. Per germline, CDR1 MNHEY and CDR2 SVGAGI. In DNA form, the CDR3 reads TGTGCCAGCAGTTACTTTACTAGTCCGTACAATGAGCAGTTCTTC. Its protein is CASSYFTSPYNEQFF.

This clonotype was seen only a few times. CDR3: CASSREADVLGELFF. The CDR3 bases are TGTGCCAGCAGTCGCGAAGCGGACGTCTTAGGGGAGCTGTTTTTT. This sequence joins TRBV6-4 and TRBJ2-2; perhaps TRBD2 as D (5 bases). This CDR3 has 15 residues. Germline V lookup: CDR1 MRHNA, CDR2 SNTAGT. V lost 5 bases to trimming and J lost 8 bases, with 18 bases between them.

The chain employs TRBV12-3 or TRBV12-4 and TRBJ2-1; 12 bases align to TRBD1. The CDR3 covers 16 residues. The V segment lost 8 bases and the J segment 7 bases; nucleotides outside the gene matches: 12. The CDR3 DNA is TGTGCCAGCCGGACTTATGGGACAGGGGGCCCGAATGAGCAGTTCTTC. Amino acids: CASRTYGTGGPNEQFF.

This clonotype was seen a handful of times. The chain recombines TRBV20-1 with TRBJ2-1, with 7 bases aligning to TRBD2. V lost 1 base, J lost 6 bases, and 6 bases stayed unmatched. The germline V gene encodes CDR1 DFQATT and CDR2 SNEGSKA (reference sequence). This CDR3 comprises 14 residues. CDR3 loop: CSARGGGPSNEQFF. Written as DNA, the CDR3 is TGCAGTGCTAGAGGGGGAGGGCCGAGCAATGAGCAGTTCTTC.

This clonotype was counted only a few times. One junction end does not reproduce the germline sequence, and a read error may be involved. The J gene is TRBJ2-2, the V gene TRBV5-1; D might be TRBD1 (6 bases). The CDR3 covers 17 residues. Germline-derived CDR1 and CDR2 are SGHRS and YFSETQ. The CDR3 loop reads CASSLAWGPSNAGELFF. CDR3 coding DNA: TGCGCCAGCAGCTTGGCCTGGGGGCCTTCGAACGCCGGGGAGCTGTTTTTT.

The chain couples TRBV27 to TRBJ2-3; a weak D match, TRBD2 (6 bases). Germline V gene sequence: CDR1 MNHEY, CDR2 SMNVEV (reference sequence). This CDR3 is built from 15 residues. V lost 7 bases and J 2 bases, leaving 16 bases between the germline ends. The CDR3 reads CASNVGSGSTDTQYF. The DNA of the CDR3 is TGTGCCAGCAATGTAGGTAGCGGCTCCACAGATACGCAGTATTTT.

The chain uses TRBV7-2 and TRBJ1-2; D gene ambiguous. This CDR3 has 12 amino acids. The V end lost 4 bases, the J end lost 3 bases, and 6 bases lay between the germline ends. Germline V gives CDR1 SGHTA, CDR2 FQGNSA. The CDR3 nucleotides read TGTGCCAGCAGCTCGGGCCACTATGGCTACACCTTC. The encoded protein is CASSSGHYGYTF.

This clonotype has a handful of counts. This chain uses TRBV7-9 with TRBJ2-1; 8 nucleotides agree with TRBD2. This CDR3 is built from 13 residues. CDR1 is SEHNR and CDR2 is FQNEAQ in the germline V gene (reference sequence). V lost 5 bases and J lost 6; bases outside the gene matches: 3. For the CDR3, the DNA is TGTGCCAGCAGCAACGCGGGGGGCAATGAGCAGTTCTTC. It codes for CASSNAGGNEQFF.

The J gene is TRBJ2-1, the V gene TRBV6-5; D is undetermined. Between the trimmed V and J ends, which lost 4 bases and 12 bases, there was a span of 19 bases. The CDR3 has 14 amino acids. Germline lookup yields CDR1 MNHEY and CDR2 SVGAGI. For the CDR3, the DNA is TGTGCCAGCAGTTCGTCTACCCTAGGCGGTTGGCAGTTCTTC. Residues: CASSSSTLGGWQFF.

The chain recombines TRBV29-1 with TRBJ2-1, with TRBD2 matching over 9 bases. The CDR3 loop spans 13 amino acids. CDR1 is SQVTM, CDR2 ANQGSEA, per germline. V lost 4 bases, J lost 7 bases, and 5 bases stayed unmatched. CDR3 nucleotide sequence: TGCAGCGTTGGCGGGAGGGCCTTAAATGAGCAGTTCTTC. Its translation is CSVGGRALNEQFF.